This T cell receptor beta chain was obtained from a study of blood T cell repertoires in COVID-19. Study-level background: The cDNA or gDNA used as material had been derived from T cells, B-cell-depleted T cells, or PBMCs.

The method was immunoSEQ multiplex PCR; TCRdb's version includes in-frame clones alone and lacks a portion of them. The sample carries about 480,000 clones, around nine tenths recorded once. V lost 6 bases and J lost 0, with 18 bases in between. The CDR3 length is 16 residues. The germline gives CDR1 SGHTA, CDR2 FQGNSA. This receptor was taken from a woman aged 50 to 65 with COVID-19, enrolled during active disease. The chain has TRBV7-2 and TRBJ2-7; tentatively, D is TRBD2 (7 bases). Source material: peripheral blood. The CDR3 bases are TGTGCCAGCAGAAATTCGGGGGGCGGTGTCTCCTACGAGCAGTACTTC. This encodes CASRNSGGGVSYEQYF.